The rows below give T cell receptor beta chains drawn from one sample of a study of T-cell reconstitution after alpha-beta-depleted transplantation in children. TCRdb analysed the PCR reads with MiXCR anew, one entry per CDR3 protein. The repertoire holds nearly 550,000 distinct CDR3 sequences, with around 20% as singletons. The material sequenced was PBMCs from the stem cell graft donor, taken from the stem cell graft. The receptors were sampled from a human donor who donated a stem cell graft to a child with acute lymphoblastic leukemia. Both conserved end residues are part of each CDR3. Each record gives: V gene, D gene, J gene, clone size, CDR3 DNA, CDR3 protein. D genes are given only for firm matches. Where a row states a size, it is once, few, many or the class of an expanded clone; other rows omit it.

V: TRBV5-6
D: NA
J: TRBJ1-1
size: NA
DNA: TGTGCCAGCAGCTTGGTTCCATGGAACACTGAAGCTTTCTTT
CDR3: CASSLVPWNTEAFF

V: TRBV20-1
D: NA
J: TRBJ2-7
size: NA
DNA: TGCAGTGCTAGGCAGGACAGAGCCTTACGCGAGCAGTACTTC
CDR3: CSARQDRALREQYF

V: TRBV7-6
D: NA
J: TRBJ2-1
size: NA
DNA: TGTGCCAGCAGCTTCACCGGGAGTAGCAATGAGCAGTTCTTC
CDR3: CASSFTGSSNEQFF

V: TRBV2
D: NA
J: TRBJ2-3
size: few
DNA: TGTGCCAGCACCCAGTGGGTCGGCACAGATACGCAGTATTTT
CDR3: CASTQWVGTDTQYF

V: TRBV7-9
D: TRBD1
J: TRBJ2-5
size: NA
DNA: TGTGCCAGCAGCATTCTTCTACCCGACAGGGGGCACGAGACCCAGTACTTC
CDR3: CASSILLPDRGHETQYF

V: TRBV7-2
D: NA
J: TRBJ1-1
size: NA
DNA: TGTGCCAGCAGCCCTTGGACTGAAGCTTTCTTT
CDR3: CASSPWTEAFF

V: TRBV19
D: NA
J: TRBJ1-2
size: few
DNA: TGTGCCAGTAGTATACCCGGGGTTGGCTACACCTTC
CDR3: CASSIPGVGYTF

V: TRBV18
D: NA
J: TRBJ2-7
size: once
DNA: TGTGCCAGCTCACCATATACCGTCGACGAGCAGTACTTC
CDR3: CASSPYTVDEQYF

V: TRBV15
D: TRBD2
J: TRBJ2-2
size: NA
DNA: TGTGCCACCAGCAGACCCGGACTAGCGGGAGATCGTAAGGGGACCGGGGAGCTGTTTTTT
CDR3: CATSRPGLAGDRKGTGELFF

V: TRBV6-1
D: TRBD2
J: TRBJ2-7
size: NA
DNA: TGTGCCACCACGGTGGCGGGAGGGGCCGCCTACGAGCAGTACTTC
CDR3: CATTVAGGAAYEQYF

V: TRBV6-2/TRBV6-3
D: NA
J: TRBJ2-1
size: few
DNA: TGTGCCAGCAGTTATGTGGGACTCCTCAATGAGCAGTTCTTC
CDR3: CASSYVGLLNEQFF

V: TRBV29-1
D: TRBD2
J: TRBJ2-2
size: NA
DNA: TGCAGCGTTGTCGTGCTAGCGGGCAGTACGAACACCGGGGAGCTGTTTTTT
CDR3: CSVVVLAGSTNTGELFF

V: TRBV7-8
D: TRBD1
J: TRBJ2-5
size: few
DNA: TGTGCCAGCAGCAACAGGGGGAGTAGGGAGACCCAGTACTTC
CDR3: CASSNRGSRETQYF

V: TRBV14
D: NA
J: TRBJ2-7
size: few
DNA: TGTGCCAGCAGCCAAATCCGAGCCGGGGAGCAGTACTTC
CDR3: CASSQIRAGEQYF

V: TRBV6-2/TRBV6-3
D: NA
J: TRBJ1-1
size: few
DNA: TGTGCCAGCAGTTACGGTGCAGGGAACACTGAAGCTTTCTTT
CDR3: CASSYGAGNTEAFF

V: TRBV5-1
D: NA
J: TRBJ2-7
size: few
DNA: TGCGCCAGCAGCTTGGAGTTAGGGCCAAACTACGAGCAGTACTTC
CDR3: CASSLELGPNYEQYF

V: TRBV5-6
D: NA
J: TRBJ2-7
size: NA
DNA: TGTGCCAGCAGCTTGGCAGGCGGGCCCCGCTACGAGCAGTACTTC
CDR3: CASSLAGGPRYEQYF

V: TRBV7-3
D: TRBD2
J: TRBJ2-2
size: few
DNA: TGTGCCAGCAGCGCCCATAGCGGGGACACCGGGGAGCTGTTTTTT
CDR3: CASSAHSGDTGELFF

V: TRBV12-3/TRBV12-4
D: NA
J: TRBJ2-2
size: few
DNA: TGTGCCAGCACTCCACCGGGGGCGAACACCGGGGAGCTGTTTTTT
CDR3: CASTPPGANTGELFF

V: TRBV30
D: NA
J: TRBJ1-5
size: NA
DNA: TGTGCCTGGAGTGTACTTTCCCCTAATCAGCCCCAGCATTTT
CDR3: CAWSVLSPNQPQHF

V: TRBV7-3
D: NA
J: TRBJ2-7
size: few
DNA: TGTGCCAGCAGCTTATATGGCCAGGAGCAGTACTTC
CDR3: CASSLYGQEQYF

V: TRBV6-5
D: TRBD2
J: TRBJ2-5
size: NA
DNA: TGTGCCAGCAGTTACTCGAGGGGCGGGAGGGGAGAGACCCAGTACTTC
CDR3: CASSYSRGGRGETQYF

V: TRBV12-3/TRBV12-4
D: TRBD2
J: TRBJ2-2
size: NA
DNA: TGTGCCGGAAGACTAGCGGGAGAGACCGGGGAGCTGTTTTTT
CDR3: CAGRLAGETGELFF

V: TRBV20-1
D: NA
J: TRBJ1-5
size: NA
DNA: TGCAGTGCCCTCGGACGGGGCAATCAGCCCCAGCATTTT
CDR3: CSALGRGNQPQHF

V: TRBV3-1
D: NA
J: TRBJ2-7
size: NA
DNA: TGTGCCAGCAGCAACAGCGGCCGGGACTTATCCTACGAGCAGTACTTC
CDR3: CASSNSGRDLSYEQYF